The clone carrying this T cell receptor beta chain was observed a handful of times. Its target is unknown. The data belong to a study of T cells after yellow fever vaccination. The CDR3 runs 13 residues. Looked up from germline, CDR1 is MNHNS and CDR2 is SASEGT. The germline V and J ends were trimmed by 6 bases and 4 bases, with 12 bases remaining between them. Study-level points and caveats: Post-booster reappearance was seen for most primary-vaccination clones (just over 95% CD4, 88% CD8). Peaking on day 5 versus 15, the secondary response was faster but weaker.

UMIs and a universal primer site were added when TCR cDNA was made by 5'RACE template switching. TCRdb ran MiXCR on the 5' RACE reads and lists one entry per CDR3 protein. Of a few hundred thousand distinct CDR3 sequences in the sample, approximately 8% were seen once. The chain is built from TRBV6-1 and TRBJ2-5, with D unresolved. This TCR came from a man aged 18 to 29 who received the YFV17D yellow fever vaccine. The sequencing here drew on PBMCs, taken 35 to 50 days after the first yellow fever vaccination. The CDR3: CASSPFPGETQYF. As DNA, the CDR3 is TGTGCCAGCAGCCCTTTCCCGGGAGAGACCCAGTACTTC.